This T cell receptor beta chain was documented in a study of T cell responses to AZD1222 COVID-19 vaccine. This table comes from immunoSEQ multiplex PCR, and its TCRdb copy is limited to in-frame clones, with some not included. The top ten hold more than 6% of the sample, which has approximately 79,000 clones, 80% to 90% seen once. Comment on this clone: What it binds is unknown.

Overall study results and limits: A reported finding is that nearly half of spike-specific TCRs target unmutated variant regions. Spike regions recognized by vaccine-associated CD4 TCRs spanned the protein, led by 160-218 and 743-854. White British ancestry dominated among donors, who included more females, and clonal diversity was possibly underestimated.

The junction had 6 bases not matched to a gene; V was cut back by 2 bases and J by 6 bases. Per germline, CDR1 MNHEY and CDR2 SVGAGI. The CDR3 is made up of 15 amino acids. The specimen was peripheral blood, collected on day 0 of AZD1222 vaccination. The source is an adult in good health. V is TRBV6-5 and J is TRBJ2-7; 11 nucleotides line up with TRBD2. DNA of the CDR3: TGTGCCAGCAGTTACAGACTAGCGGGGACCAGCGAGCAGTACTTC. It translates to CASSYRLAGTSEQYF.